What follows are 28 T cell receptor beta chains derived from one specimen sequenced in a study of T cells in Graves' hyperthyroidism and ophthalmopathy. Amplification of TCR beta CDR3 regions used RNA as the template. An initial round of RT-PCR targeting the TCR CDR3 relied on the HTBI primer set. TCRdb passed the multiplex PCR reads through MiXCR, listing each CDR3 protein once. The sample yields approximately 640,000 distinct CDR3 sequences, around 16% seen once. The sequenced sample was blood. The receptors were gathered from a woman in her 30s with Graves' hyperthyroidism.

Turning to this clonotype: The junction shows a germline mismatch at one end, possibly a read error. The chain carries TRBV20-1 and TRBJ2-4; D is uncertain. The CDR3 totals 13 residues. CDR1 DFQATT and CDR2 SNEGSKA come from the germline V gene (reference sequence). In DNA form, the CDR3 reads TGCAATGCTAGAGAGACGTGGGAAAACATTCAGTACTTC. The encoded protein is CNARETWENIQYF.

The chain uses TRBV20-1 and TRBJ2-3; tentatively, D is TRBD2 (6 bases). The CDR3 sequence is 15 residues long. Germline CDR1 and CDR2: DFQATT and SNEGSKA (reference sequence). The V gene lost 6 bases and the J gene lost 2 bases, with 18 bases spanning the gap. CDR3 DNA: TGCAGTGCCCCAAAGTGGGGGGAGGCCACAGATACGCAGTATTTT. Translating gives CSAPKWGEATDTQYF.

This clonotype was detected only a few times. J is TRBJ2-7 and V is TRBV28; 8 nucleotides align to TRBD2. The CDR3 is made up of 14 amino acids. Germline CDR1 reads MDHEN; CDR2 reads SYDVKM. The V and J ends lost 6 bases and 4 bases, in that order; junction bases with no gene match: 8. The CDR3 nucleotides read TGTGCCAGCAGGGGTCCGGCGGGAGGTTACGAGCAGTACTTC. Residues: CASRGPAGGYEQYF.

This clonotype was recorded at least ten times. The chain joins TRBV7-9 to TRBJ1-1; a weak D match, TRBD1 (5 bases). This CDR3 region has 14 residues. Trimming cost V 4 bases and J 6 bases, with 15 bases left between them. Germline values: CDR1 SEHNR, CDR2 FQNEAQ (reference sequence). Here the CDR3 DNA reads TGTGCCAGCAGCTCCGGGGCCGAGGACGCTGAAGCTTTCTTT. This codes for CASSSGAEDAEAFF.

A few counts support this clonotype. This chain links TRBV4-1 with TRBJ1-5; D gene uncertain. V lost 0 bases and J 2 bases, leaving 14 bases between the germline ends. The CDR3 is 17 amino acids. In germline, CDR1 is MGHRA, CDR2 YSYEKL. CDR3 loop: CASSQDASGTGNQPQHF. Written as DNA, the CDR3 is TGCGCCAGCAGCCAAGACGCCAGCGGTACAGGCAATCAGCCCCAGCATTTT.

This clonotype occurred many times. This rearrangement joins TRBV10-1 to TRBJ2-1, with 12 positions matching TRBD2. Germline V gives CDR1 WNHNN, CDR2 SYGVQD (reference sequence). The CDR3 totals 15 residues. V gave up 7 bases and J gave up 5 bases; unmatched junction bases: 6. In DNA, the CDR3 is TGCGCCAGCACCCGTCTAGCGGGAGGGAACAATGAGCAGTTCTTC. Protein: CASTRLAGGNNEQFF.

The sample holds many counts of this clonotype. V and J are TRBV11-2 and TRBJ2-1; TRBD2 matches at 10 bases. Unmatched junction bases numbered 5, after V lost 0 bases and J lost 6 bases. The CDR3 has 16 amino acids. CDR1 SGHAT and CDR2 FQNNGV come from the germline V gene. The CDR3 region is CASSLEGAGGSNEQFF. CDR3 sequence (DNA): TGTGCCAGCAGCTTAGAGGGAGCGGGAGGGAGCAATGAGCAGTTCTTC.

The table lists this clonotype with many counts. V and J are TRBV12-3 or TRBV12-4 and TRBJ2-5; D is possibly TRBD1 (6 bases). Trimming took off 6 bases at V and 5 bases at J, with 25 bases between the two ends. The CDR3 spans 17 residues. DNA of the CDR3: TGTGCCAGCAGAGCCCAAGCCCCACAGGGTTTGGGGGAGACCCAGTACTTC. Translated, it gives CASRAQAPQGLGETQYF.

The rearrangement uses TRBV19 and TRBJ2-1, with 10 bases fitting TRBD1. The CDR3 is 16 residues long. The V gene's germline CDR1 is LNHDA and CDR2 SQIVND (reference sequence). V shed 1 base, J shed 7 bases, and the junction held 7 bases outside the gene matches. CDR3 loop: CASSIVATGGLNEQFF. CDR3 nucleotide sequence: TGTGCCAGTAGTATAGTAGCGACAGGGGGCTTGAATGAGCAGTTCTTC. Combining the CDR3 with reference TRBV19 and TRBJ2-1 gives the whole variable domain DGGITQSPKYLFRKEGQNVTLSCEQNLNHDAMYWYRQDPGQGLRLIYYSQIVNDFQKGDIAEGYSVSREKKESFPLTVTSAQKNPTAFYLCASSIVATGGLNEQFFGPGTRLTVL.

This clonotype showed up many times. The chain combines TRBV28 with TRBJ1-2; 9 bases fit TRBD1. Germline V gene data show CDR1 as MDHEN and CDR2 as SYDVKM. Trimming at V came to 3 bases and at J to 3 bases, leaving 8 bases not matched to a gene. This CDR3 has 16 residues. This CDR3 reads CASSFNRGRVDYGYTF. The CDR3 DNA reads TGTGCCAGCAGTTTTAACAGGGGGCGCGTGGACTATGGCTACACCTTC.

This clonotype came up many times. The chain uses TRBV7-3 and TRBJ1-1; 7 bases fit TRBD1. Germline V lookup: CDR1 SGHTA, CDR2 FQGTGA. This CDR3 spans 14 amino acids. Unmatched junction bases numbered 7, after V lost 5 bases and J lost 4 bases. CDR3 nucleotides: TGTGCCAGCAGCCCTGGGGCAGGGGGCACTGAAGCTTTCTTT. As protein: CASSPGAGGTEAFF.

Turning to this clonotype: A junction boundary mismatches the germline segment, possibly from a read error. V gene TRBV7-2 combines with J gene TRBJ1-2; D unresolved. The CDR3 runs to 13 residues. Germline CDR1 is SGHTA and CDR2 is FQGNSA. CDR3: CASGLERDYGYTF. The CDR3 DNA reads as TGTGCCAGCGGCTTAGAACGCGACTATGGCTACACCTTC.

There are a few counts of this clonotype. The gene calls are TRBV6-1 and TRBJ1-4; maybe TRBD1 (5 bases). The CDR3 runs to 15 residues. The V end was cut by 7 bases, the J end by 0 bases, with 12 bases between. Germline lookup yields CDR1 MNHNS and CDR2 SASEGT. CDR3 region: CASNIGTATNEKLFF. Written as DNA, the CDR3 is TGTGCCAGCAATATAGGGACGGCAACTAATGAAAAACTGTTTTTT.

This clonotype occurred many times. The chain is built from TRBV7-2 and TRBJ2-7; TRBD2 agrees at 7 bases. With 4 bases clipped from V and 6 bases from J, the junction kept 15 bases outside the gene matches. CDR3 length: 16 amino acids. Looked up from germline, CDR1 is SGHTA and CDR2 is FQGNSA. The CDR3 is CASSSLKAAGELEQYF. The CDR3 region has the DNA TGTGCCAGCAGCTCCCTAAAGGCGGCGGGAGAACTCGAGCAGTACTTC.

This clonotype was detected only a few times. This chain uses TRBV5-5 with TRBJ1-2; unclear D gene. The CDR3 contains 14 residues. V was shortened by 4 bases and J by 8 bases, with 18 bases between the two germline ends. The germline V gene has CDR1 SGHKS and CDR2 YYEKEE (reference sequence). The DNA for the CDR3 is TGTGCCAGCAGCCCGGACCCAACTGGGATAGGCTACACCTTC. Amino acids: CASSPDPTGIGYTF.

In this sample, this clonotype turned up many times. The chain has TRBV7-9 and TRBJ2-7, with 7 bases lining up with TRBD2. CDR3 size: 13 residues. Germline V lookup: CDR1 SEHNR, CDR2 FQNEAQ (reference sequence). The J segment lost 5 bases and the V segment lost 6 bases, leaving 7 bases of the junction unmatched. This CDR3 is CASRSGLRHEQYF. DNA of the CDR3: TGTGCCAGCAGATCGGGACTAAGACACGAGCAGTACTTC.

A few counts support this clonotype. J is TRBJ2-1 and V is TRBV5-5; 11 nucleotides agree with TRBD2. Germline values: CDR1 SGHKS, CDR2 YYEKEE (reference sequence). Trimming took 3 bases from V and 5 from J; bases not matched to a gene: 7. The CDR3 runs to 16 residues. CDR3 in amino acids: CASSSAGLADHNEQFF. The CDR3 nucleotides are TGTGCCAGCAGCTCGGCGGGACTAGCGGACCACAATGAGCAGTTCTTC.

This clonotype was found a few times. The V and J genes are TRBV10-3 and TRBJ2-1; D is perhaps TRBD1 (6 bases). The CDR3 runs 11 residues. With 11 bases removed from V and 7 bases from J, the gap between germline ends came to 12 bases. From germline, CDR1 is ENHRY and CDR2 SYGVKD. CDR3: CALGRGNEQFF. CDR3 nucleotides: TGTGCCTTGGGCAGGGGAAATGAGCAGTTCTTC.

The chain carries TRBV5-6 and TRBJ2-1; D is uncertain. The CDR3 extends over 14 amino acids. The ends were cut back, 2 bases at V and 3 bases at J, with 9 bases in the middle. Germline CDR1 and CDR2: SGHDT and YYEEEE. As DNA, the CDR3 is TGTGCCAGCAGCTTTGTTGACTTCTACAATGAGCAGTTCTTC. Translated, it gives CASSFVDFYNEQFF.

V usage is TRBV6-1 and J usage is TRBJ2-1; D remains unclear. Germline lookup yields CDR1 MNHNS and CDR2 SASEGT. Trimming took 5 bases from V and 9 from J, leaving 8 bases between them. The CDR3 runs to 11 residues. The DNA for the CDR3 is TGTGCCAGCAGTTCTGGGCCTGAGCAGTTCTTC. Its translation: CASSSGPEQFF.

This clonotype has just a few counts. This chain connects TRBV19 to TRBJ1-5; 10 bases map to TRBD1. V dropped 7 bases and J dropped 0; count of bases not matched to a gene: 3. The CDR3 is 15 amino acids. CDR1 and CDR2 from the germline V gene are LNHDA and SQIVND (reference sequence). The DNA of the CDR3 is TGTGCCAGTACCGGACAGGGGGTTAGCAATCAGCCCCAGCATTTT. Its translation is CASTGQGVSNQPQHF.

The rearrangement joins TRBV7-9 to TRBJ2-7, with D unresolved. In germline, CDR1 is SEHNR, CDR2 FQNEAQ (reference sequence). The CDR3 covers 13 residues. The V end was cut by 2 bases, the J end by 3 bases, with 8 bases between. CDR3 DNA: TGTGCCAGCAGCTTATCGAATAACTACGAGCAGTACTTC. Its protein product is CASSLSNNYEQYF.

This clonotype was picked up many times. The chain combines TRBV10-2 with TRBJ2-7; D may be TRBD2 (6 bases). V was shortened by 2 bases and J by 3 bases, with 20 bases between the two germline ends. Per the germline V gene, CDR1 is WSHSY and CDR2 is SAAADI. The CDR3 totals 17 residues. CDR3 in amino acids: CASSEPFSGPGGYEQYF. CDR3 sequence (DNA): TGCGCCAGCAGTGAGCCGTTTAGCGGACCCGGGGGCTACGAGCAGTACTTC.

The chain is built from TRBV7-2 and TRBJ2-1; 7 bases are shared with TRBD1. Looked up from germline, CDR1 is SGHTA and CDR2 is FQGNSA. J gave up 12 bases and V 5 bases, and 10 bases lay outside the gene matches. This CDR3 spans 13 amino acids. The CDR3 sequence: CASSPDVRTGQFF. Written as DNA, the CDR3 is TGTGCCAGCAGCCCCGACGTCAGGACAGGGCAGTTCTTC.

The genes are TRBV20-1 and TRBJ1-2; D unclear. V was clipped by 7 bases and J by 5 bases, with 17 bases between them. The CDR3 runs to 13 residues. Germline loops: CDR1 DFQATT, CDR2 SNEGSKA (reference sequence). CDR3 loop: CSVSAGVGYGYTF. The CDR3 DNA sequence: TGCAGTGTTTCCGCTGGGGTAGGGTATGGCTACACCTTC.

This clonotype showed up many times. This chain connects TRBV7-9 to TRBJ2-1; 11 nucleotides agree with TRBD2. This CDR3 region has 19 residues. V lost 2 bases, J lost 6 bases, and 15 bases stayed unmatched. Germline V gives CDR1 SEHNR, CDR2 FQNEAQ (reference sequence). Written as DNA, the CDR3 is TGTGCCAGCAGCTTATCGAGACTAGCGGGAACGTTTAGGGTCAATGAGCAGTTCTTC. It is translated as CASSLSRLAGTFRVNEQFF.

This clonotype occurred many times. This chain uses TRBV29-1 with TRBJ2-5; either TRBD1 or TRBD2 may supply D (5 bases each). V was clipped by 5 bases and J by 7 bases, with 11 bases between them. CDR1 is SQVTM, CDR2 ANQGSEA, per germline. CDR3 size: 11 residues. CDR3 residues: CSVPSGGTQYF. The CDR3 DNA sequence: TGCAGCGTTCCTTCTGGGGGGACCCAGTACTTC.

The chain carries TRBV7-3 and TRBJ2-3; 9 bases align to TRBD2. CDR3 length equals 17 residues. Losses at the gene ends were 2 bases for V and 1 base for J; bases not matched to a gene: 7. From germline, CDR1 is SGHTA and CDR2 FQGTGA. The CDR3 region has the DNA TGTGCCAGCAGCTTAGAACCGGGACTAGCAGGCACAGATACGCAGTATTTT. Protein product: CASSLEPGLAGTDTQYF.